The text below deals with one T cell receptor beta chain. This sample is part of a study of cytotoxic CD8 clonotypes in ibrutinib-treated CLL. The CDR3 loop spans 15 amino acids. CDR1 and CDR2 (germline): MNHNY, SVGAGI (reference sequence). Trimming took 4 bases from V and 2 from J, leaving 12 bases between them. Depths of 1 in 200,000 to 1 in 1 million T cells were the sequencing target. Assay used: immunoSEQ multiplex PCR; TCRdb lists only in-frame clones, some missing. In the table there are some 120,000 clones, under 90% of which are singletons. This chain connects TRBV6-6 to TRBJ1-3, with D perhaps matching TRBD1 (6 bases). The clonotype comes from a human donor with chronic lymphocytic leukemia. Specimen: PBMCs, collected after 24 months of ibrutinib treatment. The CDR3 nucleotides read TGTGCCAGCAGTTCCTCTCGACAGGCTGGAAACACCATATATTTT. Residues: CASSSSRQAGNTIYF.